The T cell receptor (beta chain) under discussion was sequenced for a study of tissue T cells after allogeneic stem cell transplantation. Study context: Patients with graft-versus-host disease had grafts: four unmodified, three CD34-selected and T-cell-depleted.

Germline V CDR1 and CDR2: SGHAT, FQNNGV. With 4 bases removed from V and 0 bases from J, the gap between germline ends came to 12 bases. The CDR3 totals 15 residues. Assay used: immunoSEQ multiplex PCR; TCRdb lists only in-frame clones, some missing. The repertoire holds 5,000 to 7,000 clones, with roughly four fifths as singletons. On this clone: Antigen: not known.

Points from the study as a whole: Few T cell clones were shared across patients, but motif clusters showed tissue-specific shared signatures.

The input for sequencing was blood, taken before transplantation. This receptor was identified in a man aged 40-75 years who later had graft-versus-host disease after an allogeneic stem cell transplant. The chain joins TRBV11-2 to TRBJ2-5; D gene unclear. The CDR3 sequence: CASSSPTAYQETQYF. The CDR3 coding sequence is TGTGCCAGCAGCTCCCCTACTGCGTACCAAGAGACCCAGTACTTC.